The T cell receptor (beta chain) under discussion was sequenced for a study of human T cells and chemical hapten exposure. Study context: Each week of the roughly 23-week study, patients had diphenylcyclopropenone applied to the scalp.

Per germline, CDR1 MNHNY and CDR2 SVGAGI (reference sequence). This CDR3 is built from 15 residues. V lost 7 bases to trimming and J lost 7 bases, with 22 bases between them. Regarding time point: patch test 1, 2 weeks after DPC sensitization. Sample treatment: therapeutic diphenylcyclopropenone sensitization with weekly scalp DPC. Patches went on only after blood had been drawn each time. Donors, patients with alopecia ranging from 18 to 70 years old and judged suitable for DPC, provided samples. Unique molecular identifiers were linked by the library to individual cDNA molecules. TCRdb re-derived calls from the RACE reads in MiXCR, one entry per CDR3 protein. The data contain roughly 74,000 distinct CDR3 sequences, 32% of them seen just once; the ten biggest clones take up more than 7%.

Sequenced here: whole blood, sampled in connection with sensitization to the hapten diphenylcyclopropenone (DPC). The source is a man in his forties with alopecia areata. Some clones in this sample may be carry-over from other donors' samples. The V and J genes are TRBV6-6 and TRBJ1-2, with D possibly matching TRBD1 (5 bases). The CDR3 nucleotides are TGTGCCAGCATCAAGGTGGGGGTTCCCCGTTCTGGCTACACCTTC. Translated: CASIKVGVPRSGYTF.